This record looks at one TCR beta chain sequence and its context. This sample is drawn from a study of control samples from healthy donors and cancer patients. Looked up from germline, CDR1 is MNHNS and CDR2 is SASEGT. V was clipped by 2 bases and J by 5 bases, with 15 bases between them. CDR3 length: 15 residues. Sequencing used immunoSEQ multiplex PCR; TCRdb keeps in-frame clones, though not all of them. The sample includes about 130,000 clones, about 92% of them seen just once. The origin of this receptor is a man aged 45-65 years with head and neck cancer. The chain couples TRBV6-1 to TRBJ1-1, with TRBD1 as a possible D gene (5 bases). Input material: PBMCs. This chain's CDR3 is CASSELAGFETEAFF. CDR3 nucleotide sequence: TGTGCCAGCAGTGAATTGGCAGGGTTTGAGACTGAAGCTTTCTTT.